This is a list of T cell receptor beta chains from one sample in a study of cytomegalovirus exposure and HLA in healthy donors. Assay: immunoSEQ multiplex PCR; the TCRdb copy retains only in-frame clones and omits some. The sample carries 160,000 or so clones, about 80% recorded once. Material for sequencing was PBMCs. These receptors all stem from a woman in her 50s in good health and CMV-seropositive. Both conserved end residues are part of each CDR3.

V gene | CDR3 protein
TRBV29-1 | CSVNGRHSLYNEQFF
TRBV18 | CASSPQTGGGHEQYF
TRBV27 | CASSEGGAATYEQYF
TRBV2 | CASSETSSDFRSPLHF
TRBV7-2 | CASSLARGLEETQYF
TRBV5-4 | CASSLDGGSRDNSPLHF
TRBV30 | CAWSDGTSKIPPQETQYF
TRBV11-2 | CASSFRVNEQFF
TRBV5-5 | CASSLIARGEYEQYF
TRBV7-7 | CASSPWDSGELFF
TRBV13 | CASSFQGYYGYTF
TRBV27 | CASTRTGTSLATQYF
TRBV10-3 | CAISEWGGSEQYF
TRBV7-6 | CASSPRGAANTEAFF
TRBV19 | CARPVKEDPRYEQYF
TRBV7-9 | CASSQTGTGNADTQYF
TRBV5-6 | CASSQGQDYEQYF
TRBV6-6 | CASSYLYEQYF
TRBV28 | CASRRDSYNEQFF
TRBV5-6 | CASSWGTGGLITDTQYF
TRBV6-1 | CASRPISTVYEQYF
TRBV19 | CASAQDRGETQYF
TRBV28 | CAIFQGVGQPQHF
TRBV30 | CAWSWTGAYEQYF
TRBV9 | CASSVAGYGYTF
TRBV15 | CATSRAGALNTEAFF
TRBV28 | CASSLSATGGAGELSF
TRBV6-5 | CASSYRTGQGEQYF